This T cell receptor (beta chain) was identified during a study of blood T cells in healthy people across ages (dated by TCRdb to between 2015 and 2017). Turning to the overall study: In model experiments, roughly one uniquely barcoded TCR beta cDNA molecule per two T cells was captured by template switching. Age-related changes in TCR beta repertoire diversity were measured in the study by deep sequencing normalized with unique cDNA molecular identifiers. The donors were split into four age groups: young (average around 15 years), middle-aged (about 40), aged (around 67) and long-lived (82). The study analyzed two additional independent replicas of 1 million unique cDNA reads from the same blood draw for two donors, one aged 18 to 30 and one aged 80 or older.

Library preparation used 5' RACE. The listed sequencing device is Illumina HiSeq 2500. A second PCR of roughly 6 to 12 cycles was run with a J-beta primer mix and a sample-barcoded 5' primer. Each TCR beta cDNA molecule received a unique molecular identifier from a template-switch 5' adaptor carrying 12 random nucleotides. Each sample yielded at least 2.5 million CDR3-containing paired-end reads. All of the RNA was converted into first-strand cDNA using the Mint cDNA synthesis kit, with a TRBC-specific oligonucleotide serving as the primer. Following uracil-DNA glycosylase treatment, all cDNA underwent a first 18-cycle PCR with the universal primers M1SS and BC2_uni_R. The original methods were these. Each sample was normalized by randomly selecting 1 million high-quality reads, each carrying a distinct molecular identifier. Instead of being binned into consensus sequences, reads that shared molecular identifiers were thrown out. CDR3 identification, clonotype clustering and error correction used MiTCR with a Q25 quality threshold and the strictest error-elimination algorithm. A nonparametric unseen species model using Euler transformation provided a lower-bound estimate of total TCR beta diversity. Starting from the raw public reads, TCRdb applied fastp trimming at Q25, assembled clones with MiXCR and retained in-frame beta chains. Each record represents a unique CDR3 protein, reported with the most common genes and DNA among its rows. TCRdb, rather than the study authors, made the V and J calls. The sample table lists just under 550,000 distinct CDR3 sequences, approximately 25% of them with a count of one. 8.7% of the sample is taken by the ten largest.

Broader findings and caveats from the paper: Donor CMV infection status was unknown, potentially confounding age-related changes in expanded clonotypes. Observed TCR beta diversity per million T cells fell roughly linearly with age, and a significant reduction was already apparent by age approximately 40. Estimates of total diversity from one million sequenced T cells were regarded as lower bounds and underestimates. A strong correlation was found between observed TCR beta diversity and the percentage of naive T cells measured by flow cytometry. Because profiling used bulk unsorted PBMCs, naive and antigen-experienced compartments could not be compared conclusively. Compared with the aged group, the long-lived group had more naive CD4+ T cells, fewer expanded clones and increased TCR diversity, a pattern suggesting age selection.

The 35 to 40 donors, aged about 6 to 100 years, were systemically healthy Caucasian individuals from Russia. Each donor gave ten milliliters of peripheral blood, collected into EDTA-treated Vacutainer tubes. PBMCs were isolated by Ficoll-Paque density-gradient centrifugation, with at least 7 million obtained per sample. Trizol reagent was used to extract total RNA from PBMCs, with at least 5.5 micrograms per sample. For every donor, flow cytometry on a PBMC aliquot measured the percentage of naive CD45RAhigh/CD27high T cells. The CDR3 covers 14 residues, taking in both the cysteine and the phenylalanine. The sequence is cut down to CDR3 DNA, 42 bases in frame from base 1. Reading the germline V gene (reference sequence) gives CDR1 DFQATT and CDR2 SNEGSKA. V is cut by 3 bases and J by 6 bases, and the space between the germline ends is 16 bases. Note on this clonotype: The clone's antigen remains unknown. Base qualities were left out, and no much larger clone turns up one base away.

These data were also filed under a second study, of T cells of mothers and their children. The second publication reports: Nine systemically healthy Caucasian individuals served as donors, namely three mothers together with their six children. cDNA synthesis used all of the extracted RNA, with approximately 1.6 ug of RNA in each 15 ul reaction. In the second PCR, the M1S primer added sample barcodes and 2-4 random nucleotides. Over 9 million TCR beta CDR3 reads were obtained for each mother, and 3 million to 3.5 million reads were obtained for each child. In both related and unrelated pairs, thymic selection shapes the output of TCR recombination in a similar way, with inherited differences having only a minor effect. Normalized repertoire overlap was always found to be slightly, but never significantly, higher in related mother-child pairs than in unrelated mother-child pairs. With a sensitivity of approximately 100 clones per million clonotypes, no persistent microchimeric T cell clones were detected. The study used deep NGS to compare TCR beta repertoires of mothers and children, seeking features distinguishing related mother-child pairs from unrelated individuals. On average, the children were 11 +/- 4 years old, while the mothers were about 40 +/- 4 years old. After adapter ligation with NEBNext reagents, the libraries were sequenced on Illumina HiSeq 2000 with 100+100 nt paired-end reads. To prevent cross-contamination, the mother and child libraries were prepared one month apart and sequenced in separate runs. Each donor had between roughly 450,000 and 2,100,000 distinct TCR beta clonotypes identified. Naive TCR beta clonotypes were estimated from low-frequency clonotypes matched to each donor's FACS-determined naive share, without sorting.

This chain joins TRBV20-1 to TRBJ2-3; the best D guess is TRBD2, with 6 bases matching. The sample comprised blood. The receptor's source is a boy aged 10-17 years in good health. CDR3 sequence: CSASPDGGMDTQYF. Here is the DNA: TGCAGTGCTAGCCCAGACGGGGGTATGGATACGCAGTATTTT.